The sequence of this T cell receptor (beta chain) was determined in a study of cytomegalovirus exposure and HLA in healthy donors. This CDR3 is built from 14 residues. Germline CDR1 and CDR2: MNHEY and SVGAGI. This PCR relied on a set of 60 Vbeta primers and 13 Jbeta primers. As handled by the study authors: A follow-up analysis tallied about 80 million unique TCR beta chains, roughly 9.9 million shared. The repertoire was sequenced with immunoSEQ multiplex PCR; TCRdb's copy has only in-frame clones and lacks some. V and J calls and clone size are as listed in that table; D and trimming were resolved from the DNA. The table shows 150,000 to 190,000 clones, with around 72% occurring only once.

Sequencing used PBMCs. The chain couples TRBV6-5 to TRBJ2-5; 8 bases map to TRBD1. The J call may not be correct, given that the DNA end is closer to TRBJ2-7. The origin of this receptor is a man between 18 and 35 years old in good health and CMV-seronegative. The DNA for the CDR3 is TGTGCCAGCAGTCAACCGGGACAGGCCTACGAGCAGTACTTC. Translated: CASSQPGQAYEQYF.